The next 23 T cell receptor beta chains were all read from a single sample in a study of PD-L1 blockade in urothelial cancer. Using immunoSEQ multiplex PCR, the repertoire was profiled, and TCRdb retains in-frame clones only, with some absent. The sample carries tens of thousands of clones, approximately 80% recorded once. Specimen: PBMCs, collected around atezolizumab (anti-PD-L1) treatment. The receptors were gathered from a man between 65 and 85 years old with urothelial cancer.

This chain joins TRBV18 and TRBJ2-7; TRBD1 might be the D (5 bases). Germline CDR1 is KGHSH and CDR2 is LQKENI. The germline V and J ends were trimmed by 2 bases and 2 bases, with 10 bases remaining between them. CDR3 length equals 14 residues. The DNA for the CDR3 is TGTGCCAGCTCACCATTACAGGAGACCTACGAGCAGTACTTC. It specifies CASSPLQETYEQYF.

The V call is TRBV2, the J call TRBJ1-5; D gene unclear. CDR1 and CDR2 (germline): SNHLY, FYNNEI. Trimming stripped 6 bases from V and 1 base from J, with 13 bases between. This CDR3 is 15 amino acids long. CDR3 sequence (DNA): TGTGCCAGCAGCCTAAAGCCCGCGAGCAATCAGCCCCAGCATTTT. It is translated as CASSLKPASNQPQHF.

This clone is a singleton in its sample. The V gene is TRBV6-4, the J gene TRBJ2-2; 7 bases align to TRBD2. Germline V gene sequence: CDR1 MRHNA, CDR2 SNTAGT. V was pared by 3 bases and J by 2 bases, with 6 bases of the junction left unmatched. The CDR3 is 16 amino acids. CDR3 sequence: CASSETGGLNTGELFF. CDR3 bases: TGTGCCAGCAGTGAAACGGGGGGACTTAACACCGGGGAGCTGTTTTTT.

This clone showed up just a few times. The genes are TRBV29-1 and TRBJ1-1, with D uncertain. Germline V gene lookup returns CDR1 SQVTM and CDR2 ANQGSEA. Trimming left V 5 bases short and J 1 base short, with 11 bases between. The CDR3 is 13 amino acids. CDR3 coding DNA: TGCAGCGTTCCTAGGTCGTCGAACACTGAAGCTTTCTTT. It specifies CSVPRSSNTEAFF.

V and J are TRBV29-1 and TRBJ1-2; D call uncertain. The germline V gene has CDR1 SQVTM and CDR2 ANQGSEA. CDR3 length: 12 residues. V was shortened by 3 bases and J by 3 bases, with 8 bases between the two germline ends. The CDR3 DNA is TGCAGCGTTGACCCGACTGACTATGGCTACACCTTC. Its protein product is CSVDPTDYGYTF.

This rearrangement joins TRBV28 to TRBJ1-1, with TRBD1 identical over 8 bases. Germline CDR1 and CDR2: MDHEN and SYDVKM. V lost 6 bases to trimming and J lost 4 bases; unmatched junction nucleotides: 4. The CDR3 contains 13 residues. For the CDR3, the DNA is TGTGCCAGCAGGGGACAGGAGATCACTGAAGCTTTCTTT. Encoded protein: CASRGQEITEAFF.

The V and J genes are TRBV5-1 and TRBJ1-2, with D possibly matching TRBD1 (6 bases). The CDR3 runs to 15 residues. V was shortened by 3 bases and J by 4 bases, with 16 bases between the two germline ends. From germline, CDR1 is SGHRS and CDR2 YFSETQ. CDR3 sequence: CASSSGGQSFYGYTF. For the CDR3, the DNA is TGCGCCAGCAGCTCCGGTGGACAGTCCTTCTATGGCTACACCTTC.

In nucleotides, the CDR3 is TGTGCCAGCAGCTTATCGACAGGAGTTAACTATGGCTACACCTTC. It encodes CASSLSTGVNYGYTF. The chain employs TRBV7-9 and TRBJ1-2, with D perhaps TRBD1 (6 bases). In germline, CDR1 is SEHNR, CDR2 FQNEAQ (reference sequence). Trimming left V 2 bases short and J 1 base short, with 11 bases between. The CDR3 runs to 15 residues.

This clone was counted a few times. This rearrangement joins TRBV4-3 to TRBJ2-6, with TRBD1 as a possible D gene (6 bases). Germline CDR1 LGHNA, CDR2 YSLEER. The CDR3 sequence is 16 residues long. V lost 4 bases, J lost 0 bases, and 10 bases lay in between. CDR3 in DNA: TGCGCCAGCAGCCTGGACAGTGGCTCTGGGGCCAACGTCCTGACTTTC. The encoded protein is CASSLDSGSGANVLTF.

The chain is built from TRBV27 and TRBJ1-4; no firm D call. CDR3 length: 12 amino acids. Germline values: CDR1 MNHEY, CDR2 SMNVEV (reference sequence). The chain's CDR3 is CPVVVRCEKLFF. In DNA, the CDR3 is TGTCCGGTAGTAGTCAGGTGTGAAAAACTGTTTTTT.

The V call is TRBV29-1, the J call TRBJ1-2; D not certain. The germline V gene encodes CDR1 SQVTM and CDR2 ANQGSEA. The ends were cut back, 2 bases at V and 8 bases at J, with 15 bases in the middle. CDR3 length equals 13 residues. In DNA, the CDR3 is TGCAGCGTTGAACGCCGACGGGGTGACGGCTACACCTTC. Translation gives CSVERRRGDGYTF. The complete variable domain, with remaining parts taken from reference TRBV29-1 and TRBJ1-2, reads SAVISQKPSRDICQRGTSLTIQCQVDSQVTMMFWYRQQPGQSLTLIATANQGSEATYESGFVIDKFPISRPNLTFSTLTVSNMSPEDSSIYLCSVERRRGDGYTFGSGTRLTVV.

The sample holds a few counts of this clone. This chain joins TRBV7-2 and TRBJ1-1; 9 positions agree with TRBD1. This CDR3 is 14 amino acids long. With V trimmed by 4 bases and J by 5 bases, 5 bases remained unmatched. The germline V gene encodes CDR1 SGHTA and CDR2 FQGNSA. The CDR3 sequence is CASSSRQGGTEAFF. Written as DNA, the CDR3 is TGTGCCAGCAGCTCCAGACAGGGGGGGACTGAAGCTTTCTTT. Combining the CDR3 with reference TRBV7-2 and TRBJ1-1 gives the whole variable domain GAGVSQSPSNKVTEKGKDVELRCDPISGHTALYWYRQSLGQGLEFLIYFQGNSAPDKSGLPSDRFSAERTGGSVSTLTIQRTQQEDSAVYLCASSSRQGGTEAFFGQGTRLTVV.

The chain carries TRBV5-8 and TRBJ2-3; D call uncertain. The V gene lost 0 bases and the J gene lost 0 bases, with 8 bases spanning the gap. CDR1 and CDR2 from the germline V gene are SGHTS and YDEGEE. The CDR3 extends over 15 amino acids. Here the CDR3 reads CASSLAGVSTDTQYF. CDR3 in DNA: TGTGCCAGCAGCTTGGCCGGAGTTAGCACAGATACGCAGTATTTT.

This chain uses TRBV25-1 with TRBJ1-1, with D hard to call. There are 13 residues in the CDR3. V was clipped by 6 bases and J by 4 bases, with 12 bases between them. Germline CDR1 and CDR2: MGHDK and SYGVNS. The CDR3 bases are TGTGCCAGCAGAGGATCTGGCGGCACTGAAGCTTTCTTT. It yields the protein CASRGSGGTEAFF.

CDR3 in amino acids: CASSPSSGRETQYF. In DNA form, the CDR3 reads TGTGCCAGCTCACCCTCGTCAGGGAGGGAGACCCAGTACTTC. The chain links TRBV18 to TRBJ2-5, with D tentatively TRBD2 (6 bases). This CDR3 has 14 amino acids. Germline V lookup: CDR1 KGHSH, CDR2 LQKENI. Trimming took 3 bases from V and 5 from J, leaving 13 bases between them.

This chain joins TRBV10-3 and TRBJ2-3, with D possibly TRBD1 on 5 matching bases. V was cut by 6 bases and J by 2 bases, with 18 bases left in between. The V gene's germline CDR1 is ENHRY and CDR2 SYGVKD. The CDR3 runs to 16 residues. The CDR3 protein is CAIRTIDDRDTDTQYF. DNA for the CDR3: TGTGCCATCAGGACAATAGACGACAGAGACACAGATACGCAGTATTTT.

The chain couples TRBV6-1 to TRBJ2-7; 12 nucleotides align to TRBD2. CDR3 length: 13 residues. Germline V lookup: CDR1 MNHNS, CDR2 SASEGT. The trim removed 8 bases at V and 10 bases at J, leaving 9 bases unmatched. The chain's CDR3 is CASGGLAGPPQYF. The CDR3 nucleotides read TGTGCCAGCGGGGGACTAGCGGGCCCACCCCAGTACTTC.

This chain links TRBV4-1 with TRBJ1-2; tentatively, D is TRBD1 (6 bases). CDR1 is MGHRA, CDR2 YSYEKL, per germline. V gave up 7 bases and J gave up 3 bases, with 21 bases separating them. This CDR3 region has 16 residues. CDR3: CASTPVGVAGDYGYTF. The CDR3 nucleotides are TGCGCCAGCACGCCGGTAGGCGTAGCAGGGGACTATGGCTACACCTTC.

V is TRBV6-1 and J is TRBJ1-5, with 7 bases that match TRBD1. The germline gives CDR1 MNHNS, CDR2 SASEGT. The V gene end was trimmed by 8 bases and the J gene end by 5 bases; junction bases not matched to a gene: 6. The CDR3 sequence is 13 residues long. CDR3 residues: CASLDRAYQPQHF. The CDR3 DNA sequence: TGTGCCAGCCTTGACAGGGCCTATCAGCCCCAGCATTTT.

The chain recombines TRBV5-6 with TRBJ2-1; TRBD2 aligns across 7 bases. With 4 bases clipped from V and 1 base from J, the junction kept 8 bases outside the gene matches. This CDR3 is 16 amino acids long. Germline lookup yields CDR1 SGHDT and CDR2 YYEEEE. CDR3 in amino acids: CASSLPAGESYNEQFF. CDR3 in DNA: TGTGCCAGCAGCCTGCCCGCGGGAGAATCCTACAATGAGCAGTTCTTC.

The chain joins TRBV5-5 to TRBJ2-2; 9 bases fit TRBD1. CDR1 and CDR2 from the germline V gene are SGHKS and YYEKEE (reference sequence). Losses at the gene ends were 7 bases for V and 4 bases for J; bases not matched to a gene: 5. This CDR3 region has 14 residues. The CDR3 region is CASLGTGTTGELFF. The CDR3 nucleotides read TGTGCCAGCTTGGGGACAGGGACCACCGGGGAGCTGTTTTTT.

The chain links TRBV6-1 to TRBJ2-1, with TRBD1 matching 8 bases. This CDR3 comprises 15 residues. Germline-derived CDR1 and CDR2 are MNHNS and SASEGT. Trimming cost V 6 bases and J 9 bases; bases outside gene matches: 13. The CDR3 protein is CASSQIDRGSSEQFF. CDR3 nucleotides: TGTGCCAGCAGCCAAATAGACAGGGGCTCTAGTGAGCAGTTCTTC.

The rearrangement links TRBV7-2 to TRBJ1-4; TRBD1 matches at 7 bases. In germline, CDR1 is SGHTA, CDR2 FQGNSA. CDR3 length equals 15 residues. V shed 0 bases, J shed 5 bases, and the junction held 3 bases outside the gene matches. For the CDR3, the DNA is TGTGCCAGCAGCTTAGCGCGGGACAGAAATGAAAAACTGTTTTTT. Its protein product is CASSLARDRNEKLFF.